This T cell receptor beta chain was observed in a study of human T cells and chemical hapten exposure. Study-wide context: Patients' scalps got diphenylcyclopropenone weekly throughout the approximately 23-week study. Alopecia areata, totalis or universalis affected patients who were mostly female. Points from the study as a whole: Patch test score showed a positive correlation with PT1 expanded TCR counts.

J was trimmed by 6 bases and V by 6 bases; bases with no gene match: 9. This CDR3 comprises 15 residues. TCRdb itself ran the RACE reads through MiXCR, one entry per CDR3 protein. The sample includes tens of thousands of distinct CDR3 sequences, over 8% of them seen just once. This clonotype was seen many times. The antigen is not known. Stated time point: pre-sensitization, week 0. Treatment given: therapeutic diphenylcyclopropenone sensitization with weekly scalp DPC. The chain combines TRBV12-3 or TRBV12-4 with TRBJ1-4; 8 bases are shared with TRBD1. The origin of this receptor is a woman aged 40 to 50 with alopecia areata. Some clones in this sample may be carry-over from other donors' samples. Material: whole blood, obtained in connection with sensitization to the hapten diphenylcyclopropenone (DPC). The CDR3 DNA is TGTGCCAGCAGATTCTACCAGGGGGCGGATGAAAAACTGTTTTTT. Translation gives CASRFYQGADEKLFF.